Following are 23 T cell receptor beta chains from one sample sequenced in a study of blood T cells in healthy people across ages. Alongside a J-beta primer mix, a sample-barcoded 5' primer served in a second PCR lasting roughly 6 to 11 cycles. TCRdb used MiXCR to reprocess the 5' RACE reads, holding one entry per CDR3 protein. This table has approximately 490,000 distinct CDR3 sequences, around 24% appearing once. The same specimen was also included in a second study, on T cells of mothers and their children.

Input material: blood. These receptors were taken from a boy younger than 18 in good health.

This clonotype occurred a few times. The rearrangement links TRBV6-2 or TRBV6-3 to TRBJ2-7; D possibly matches TRBD1 or TRBD2 (5 bases each). The CDR3 contains 14 residues. Per the germline V gene, CDR1 is MNHEY and CDR2 is SVGEGT. Trimming pared 0 bases from V and 3 bases from J, leaving 9 bases between. The CDR3 region has the DNA TGTGCCAGCAGTTACTCGAGGGGCGGCTACGAGCAGTACTTC. Encoded protein: CASSYSRGGYEQYF.

This clonotype has more than one count but fewer than ten. The rearrangement uses TRBV7-2 and TRBJ2-7; 8 bases are shared with TRBD2. The germline gives CDR1 SGHTA, CDR2 FQGNSA. CDR3 length: 12 residues. V shed 8 bases, J shed 6 bases, and the junction held 6 bases outside the gene matches. In DNA form, the CDR3 reads TGTGCCAGCGGAAGCGGGAGAAGCGAGCAGTACTTC. This sequence encodes CASGSGRSEQYF.

The chain recombines TRBV5-1 with TRBJ2-5, with D perhaps TRBD1 (6 bases). Trimming stripped 4 bases from V and 5 bases from J, with 18 bases between. Germline V lookup: CDR1 SGHRS, CDR2 YFSETQ. This CDR3 spans 15 amino acids. The CDR3 loop is CASSKRQVQDETQYF. The CDR3 DNA follows: TGCGCCAGCAGCAAGAGACAGGTCCAGGACGAGACCCAGTACTTC.

The table lists this clonotype with a few counts. CDR3: CASSSDRDRTYEQYF. The CDR3 bases are TGTGCCAGCAGCTCCGACAGGGACCGTACCTACGAGCAGTACTTC. The gene calls are TRBV11-2 and TRBJ2-7; 7 nucleotides match TRBD1. The germline V gene has CDR1 SGHAT and CDR2 FQNNGV. Losses at the gene ends were 4 bases for V and 2 bases for J; bases not matched to a gene: 8. The CDR3 contains 15 residues.

The gene calls are TRBV9 and TRBJ2-5, with 7 bases identical to TRBD1. The DNA matches TRBJ2-7 better at its end, which makes the J call doubtful. Germline CDR1 and CDR2: SGDLS and YYNGEE. CDR3 length equals 14 residues. This CDR3 reads CASSAGGITYEQYF. DNA of the CDR3: TGTGCCAGCAGTGCAGGGGGAATCACCTACGAGCAGTACTTC.

The rearrangement joins TRBV2 to TRBJ1-2, with TRBD1 matching over 8 bases. Per germline, CDR1 SNHLY and CDR2 FYNNEI. V lost 6 bases and J lost 10; bases outside the gene matches: 16. CDR3 length: 15 residues. CDR3 DNA: TGTGCCAGCAGCCTTACCTTGGGACAGGTCCCTTTCTACACCTTC. Its protein product is CASSLTLGQVPFYTF.

This rearrangement joins TRBV25-1 to TRBJ1-4, with 8 bases fitting TRBD1. J gave up 3 bases and V 8 bases, and 8 bases lay outside the gene matches. CDR3 length: 15 residues. The germline gives CDR1 MGHDK, CDR2 SYGVNS. The CDR3 protein is CASRLGQGPNEKLFF. In DNA, the CDR3 is TGTGCCAGCCGACTCGGACAGGGTCCTAATGAAAAACTGTTTTTT.

The chain employs TRBV5-1 and TRBJ1-4; D is ambiguous. V lost 3 bases, J lost 4 bases, and 13 bases lay in between. CDR1 SGHRS and CDR2 YFSETQ come from the germline V gene. This CDR3 has 15 residues. The CDR3 region has the DNA TGCGCCAGCAGCTCGACGACGGCGGTTAATGAAAAACTGTTTTTT. This codes for CASSSTTAVNEKLFF.

This clonotype turned up a few times. This chain links TRBV5-1 with TRBJ2-1; D is ambiguous. The germline V gene encodes CDR1 SGHRS and CDR2 YFSETQ. The CDR3 contains 13 residues. Trimming shortened V by 0 bases and J by 6 bases, and 7 bases separated the two germline ends. This CDR3 is CASSLDPLNEQFF. DNA of the CDR3: TGCGCCAGCAGCTTGGACCCTCTCAATGAGCAGTTCTTC.

V usage is TRBV20-1 and J usage is TRBJ2-5; D is uncertain. The V end was cut by 2 bases, the J end by 2 bases, with 9 bases between. CDR1 and CDR2 from the germline V gene are DFQATT and SNEGSKA (reference sequence). The CDR3 is made up of 13 amino acids. CDR3 DNA sequence: TGCAGTGCTAGATGGCTAGAACAAGAGACCCAGTACTTC. Its protein is CSARWLEQETQYF.

The CDR3 spells CASSLDLGRETQYF. As DNA, the CDR3 is TGTGCCAGCAGCTTAGACCTAGGGAGGGAGACCCAGTACTTC. The chain couples TRBV7-2 to TRBJ2-5, with D maybe TRBD2 (6 bases). V lost 1 base and J 5 bases, leaving 11 bases between the germline ends. The CDR3 sequence is 14 residues long. Germline loops: CDR1 SGHTA, CDR2 FQGNSA.

The CDR3, as DNA: TGTGCCAGCGCGCCTCCAATGTGGGGGGACTCCTACAATGAGCAGTTCTTC. Encoded protein: CASAPPMWGDSYNEQFF. This sequence joins TRBV7-9 and TRBJ2-1; D perhaps matches TRBD2 (6 bases). This CDR3 comprises 17 residues. In germline, CDR1 is SEHNR, CDR2 FQNEAQ (reference sequence). V was shortened by 8 bases and J by 0 bases, with 20 bases between the two germline ends. The full variable domain, with the rest looked up from reference TRBV7-9 and TRBJ2-1, is DTGVSQNPRHKITKRGQNVTFRCDPISEHNRLYWYRQTLGQGPEFLTYFQNEAQLEKSRLLSDRFSAERPKGSFSTLEIQRTEQGDSAMYLCASAPPMWGDSYNEQFFGPGTRLTVL.

The chain employs TRBV7-8 and TRBJ1-1, with D perhaps TRBD1 (5 bases). Per germline, CDR1 SGHVS and CDR2 FQNEAQ. Trimming took off 1 base at V and 5 bases at J, with 17 bases between the two ends. The CDR3 runs to 16 residues. Here the CDR3 DNA reads TGTGCCAGCAGCTTAGGGGGGACTCAGGTGGATACTGAAGCTTTCTTT. Amino acid sequence: CASSLGGTQVDTEAFF.

This clonotype was recorded at least ten times. The V gene is TRBV29-1, the J gene TRBJ2-5; TRBD1 is a possible D gene (6 bases). V lost 1 base and J lost 2, with 11 bases in between. Germline V gene sequence: CDR1 SQVTM, CDR2 ANQGSEA. The CDR3 spans 14 residues. CDR3 nucleotides: TGCAGCGTTGAAGGTCGACAGGTTCAAGAGACCCAGTACTTC. Residues: CSVEGRQVQETQYF.

This clonotype was seen only a few times. The gene calls are TRBV9 and TRBJ1-6, with TRBD1 matching over 9 bases. V lost 0 bases and J lost 10; bases outside the gene matches: 5. The CDR3 runs 15 residues. Germline assignment: CDR1 SGDLS and CDR2 YYNGEE. The CDR3 bases are TGTGCCAGCAGCGTAGGGGGACAGGGCGGGTCACCCCTCCACTTT. This translates into CASSVGGQGGSPLHF.

This clonotype was picked up a small number of times. This chain uses TRBV12-3 or TRBV12-4 with TRBJ2-1, with D unresolved. The CDR3 contains 11 residues. V lost 8 bases and J 8 bases, leaving 10 bases between the germline ends. The CDR3, as DNA: TGTGCCAGCTCATCTTGGGATGAGCAGTTCTTC. Protein: CASSSWDEQFF.

This clonotype was observed a handful of times. The CDR3 sequence: CASSLGASGFNEQYF. The CDR3 region has the DNA TGTGCCAGCAGCTTGGGGGCTAGCGGGTTCAACGAGCAGTACTTC. The genes are TRBV7-9 and TRBJ2-7; 8 bases fit TRBD2. The germline V gene has CDR1 SEHNR and CDR2 FQNEAQ (reference sequence). The CDR3 extends over 15 amino acids. Trimming at V came to 3 bases and at J to 5 bases, leaving 9 bases not matched to a gene.

For this clonotype: Because the CDR3 is missing its conserved closing phenylalanine or tryptophan, this is likely a read error. The CDR3: CASSLTGGPRETQYL. CDR3 nucleotide sequence: TGTGCCAGCAGCTTGACAGGAGGGCCGAGGGAGACCCAGTACCTC. The rearrangement uses TRBV7-2 and TRBJ2-5; D may correspond to TRBD1 or TRBD2 (6 bases each). This CDR3 is 15 amino acids long. V lost 3 bases to trimming and J lost 5 bases, with 16 bases between them. Germline CDR1 and CDR2: SGHTA and FQGNSA.

The rearrangement joins TRBV29-1 to TRBJ2-7; D ambiguous. V was clipped by 5 bases and J by 0 bases, with 11 bases between them. Germline CDR1 reads SQVTM; CDR2 reads ANQGSEA. The CDR3 sequence is 13 residues long. The CDR3 region is CSVRGRYSYEQYF. As DNA, the CDR3 is TGCAGCGTTCGAGGAAGGTACTCCTACGAGCAGTACTTC.

This clonotype was counted only a few times. CDR3 in DNA: TGTGCCACCAGTGAAACCGGGACAGGGAGCTCCTACGAGCAGTACTTC. This encodes CATSETGTGSSYEQYF. This chain uses TRBV24-1 with TRBJ2-5; 9 nucleotides agree with TRBD1. Near its end, the DNA agrees better with TRBJ2-7, so the J call may be wrong. CDR1 and CDR2 (germline): KGHDR, SFDVKD. The length of the CDR3 is 16 residues.

For this clonotype: Given a much more abundant clone one base away, this may be a read error. The chain couples TRBV20-1 to TRBJ2-4, with D perhaps TRBD1 or TRBD2 (6 bases each). The CDR3 spans 12 residues. Germline V CDR1 and CDR2: DFQATT, SNEGSKA (reference sequence). Deletions cut 3 bases from V and 12 bases from J, with 15 bases between. For the CDR3, the DNA is TGCAGTGCTAGCCTGGGGGGCTACACTCAGTACTTC. This gives the protein CSASLGGYTQYF.

The V call is TRBV11-3, the J call TRBJ1-4; D is ambiguous. Germline lookup yields CDR1 SGHNT and CDR2 YENEEA. Trimming took off 2 bases at V and 8 bases at J, with 9 bases between the two ends. There are 13 residues in the CDR3. Written as DNA, the CDR3 is TGTGCCAGCAGCTTACGGGGAGAGGAAAAACTGTTTTTT. Protein: CASSLRGEEKLFF.

This clonotype has a handful of counts. This rearrangement joins TRBV20-1 to TRBJ1-2, with a weak D call TRBD1 (5 bases). The CDR3 is 14 amino acids. The V gene's germline CDR1 is DFQATT and CDR2 SNEGSKA (reference sequence). V gave up 0 bases and J gave up 7 bases, with 15 bases separating them. CDR3 coding DNA: TGCAGTGCTAGAGAGGGAACCAGGGATGGTGGCTACACCTTC. Translation: CSAREGTRDGGYTF.